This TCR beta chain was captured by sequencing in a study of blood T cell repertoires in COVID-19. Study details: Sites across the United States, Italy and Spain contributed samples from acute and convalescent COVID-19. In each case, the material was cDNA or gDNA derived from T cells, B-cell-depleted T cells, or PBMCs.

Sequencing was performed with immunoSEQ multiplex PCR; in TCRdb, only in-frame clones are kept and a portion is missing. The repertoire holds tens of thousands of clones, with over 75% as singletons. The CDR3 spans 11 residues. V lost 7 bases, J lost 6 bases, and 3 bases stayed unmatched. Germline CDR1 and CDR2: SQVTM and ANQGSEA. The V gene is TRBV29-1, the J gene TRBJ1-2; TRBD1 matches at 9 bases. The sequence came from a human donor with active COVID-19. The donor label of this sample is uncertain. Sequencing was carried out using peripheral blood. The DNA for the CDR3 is TGCAGCGGGACAGGGGCTGATGGCTACACCTTC. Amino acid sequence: CSGTGADGYTF.